This T cell receptor (beta chain) was profiled in a study of cytomegalovirus exposure and HLA in healthy donors. Findings and limits, study-wide: The authors judged a highly shared variant cluster likely a sequencing artifact. The investigators catalogued under 200 TCR beta chains as cytomegalovirus-associated.

With V trimmed by 4 bases and J by 5 bases, 9 bases remained unmatched. The CDR3 has 15 amino acids. Germline lookup yields CDR1 SGHDT and CDR2 YYEEEE. The PCR employed 60 Vbeta primers together with 13 Jbeta primers. This table comes from immunoSEQ multiplex PCR, and its TCRdb copy is limited to in-frame clones, with some not included. This table lists about 140,000 clones. Comment on this clone: Its antigen is unidentified.

V gene TRBV5-6 combines with J gene TRBJ1-2, with 9 bases lining up with TRBD1. The material sequenced was PBMCs. The receptor was derived from a man aged 40-55 years in good health and CMV-seronegative. The CDR3 nucleotides read TGTGCCAGCAGCCCTGGGACAGGGAGAGCTTATGGCTACACCTTC. Amino acid sequence: CASSPGTGRAYGYTF. Looking up the rest from reference TRBV5-6 and TRBJ1-2 gives the full variable domain: DAGVTQSPTHLIKTRGQQVTLRCSPKSGHDTVSWYQQALGQGPQFIFQYYEEEERQRGNFPDRFSGHQFPNYSSELNVNALLLGDSALYLCASSPGTGRAYGYTFGSGTRLTVV.